The sequence of this T cell receptor (beta chain) was determined in a study of cytomegalovirus exposure and HLA in healthy donors. Findings and caveats of the study: Earlier analysis yielded a pattern in which most TCR beta V segments were productive about 90% or about 30% of the time. Later analysis found that TCR beta chains associated with HLA were more clonally expanded than other, equally common chains. For most TCR sequences rarity was the rule, although some public TCRs occurred in many donors.

Researchers ran the PCR with 60 Vbeta and 13 Jbeta primers. Per the study methods: Later analysis identified tens of millions of unique TCR beta chains, some 10 million shared. This table comes from immunoSEQ multiplex PCR, and its TCRdb copy is limited to in-frame clones, with some not included. Clonal size and the V and J genes are those of that table, whereas D and trimming came from the DNA. The sample includes 100,000 to 150,000 clones. On this clone itself: Its target is unknown.

The sequenced sample consisted of PBMCs. The clonotype originates from a man between 18 and 35 years old in good health and CMV-seronegative.

This chain's CDR3 is CASSRGFSGEGNIQYF. The CDR3 DNA reads TGTGCCAGCAGCCGGGGTTTCAGCGGGGAGGGAAACATTCAGTACTTC. This sequence joins TRBV4-2 and TRBJ2-4, with 7 positions matching TRBD2. V lost 4 bases and J lost 6; bases outside the gene matches: 12. The CDR3 consists of 16 residues. Germline assignment: CDR1 LGHNA and CDR2 YNFKEQ.